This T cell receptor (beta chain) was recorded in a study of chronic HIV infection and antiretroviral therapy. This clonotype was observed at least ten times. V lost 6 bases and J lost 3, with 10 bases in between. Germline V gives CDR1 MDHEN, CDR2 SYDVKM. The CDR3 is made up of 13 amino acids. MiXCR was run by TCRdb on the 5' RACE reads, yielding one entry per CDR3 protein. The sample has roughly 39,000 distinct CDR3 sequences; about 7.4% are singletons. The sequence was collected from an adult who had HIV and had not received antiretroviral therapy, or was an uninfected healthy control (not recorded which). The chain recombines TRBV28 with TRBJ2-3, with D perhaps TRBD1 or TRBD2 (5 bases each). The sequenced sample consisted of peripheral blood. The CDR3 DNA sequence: TGTGCCAGCAGGGGGACGTTAACAGATACGCAGTATTTT. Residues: CASRGTLTDTQYF.